The 22 T cell receptor beta chains in this list originate from one sample, sequenced in a study of identical twins. MiXCR, run by TCRdb on the 5' RACE reads, gives a single entry per CDR3 protein. The sample carries a few hundred thousand distinct CDR3 sequences, 10% to 13% recorded once. The sample consisted of memory T cells sorted from blood. These receptors were taken from a man aged 45-65 years in good health.

This clonotype was picked up many times. J is TRBJ2-1 and V is TRBV5-1; 8 bases align to TRBD2. Looked up from germline, CDR1 is SGHRS and CDR2 is YFSETQ. After removal of 4 bases from V and 4 bases from J, the junction contained 7 bases not matched to a gene. CDR3 length equals 15 residues. The CDR3 reads CASSLERGPYNEQFF. CDR3 sequence (DNA): TGCGCCAGCAGCCTCGAGCGGGGGCCATACAATGAGCAGTTCTTC. Using reference TRBV5-1 and TRBJ2-1 for the parts outside the CDR3, the full variable domain is KAGVTQTPRYLIKTRGQQVTLSCSPISGHRSVSWYQQTPGQGLQFLFEYFSETQRNKGNFPGRFSGRQFSNSRSEMNVSTLELGDSALYLCASSLERGPYNEQFFGPGTRLTVL.

This clonotype was observed at least ten times. The J gene is TRBJ2-1, the V gene TRBV27; 7 nucleotides agree with TRBD2. Unmatched junction bases numbered 2, after V lost 6 bases and J lost 0 bases. The CDR3 has 14 residues. Germline CDR1 is MNHEY and CDR2 is SMNVEV (reference sequence). CDR3 sequence reads: CASRGGSSYNEQFF. The CDR3 bases are TGTGCCAGCAGGGGCGGGAGCTCCTACAATGAGCAGTTCTTC.

This clonotype was found a few times. The CDR3 DNA sequence: TGTGCCAGCAGCCAAGGTCCCCAGGGCGGCACAGATACGCAGTATTTT. This codes for CASSQGPQGGTDTQYF. This chain links TRBV14 with TRBJ2-3; D might be TRBD1 (5 bases). This CDR3 region has 16 residues. Germline loops: CDR1 SGHDN, CDR2 FVKESK. Trimming shortened V by 1 base and J by 1 base, and 12 bases separated the two germline ends.

This clonotype was found many times. The chain links TRBV18 to TRBJ2-1; 8 bases are shared with TRBD1. V lost 4 bases and J lost 0; bases outside the gene matches: 5. Germline V gives CDR1 KGHSH, CDR2 LQKENI. The CDR3 has 16 amino acids. DNA of the CDR3: TGTGCCAGCTCACTAGACAGGGGAAGCTCCTACAATGAGCAGTTCTTC. As protein: CASSLDRGSSYNEQFF.

The chain links TRBV9 to TRBJ1-1; D uncertain. V lost 2 bases and J lost 1, with 15 bases in between. This CDR3 region has 16 residues. Germline V gives CDR1 SGDLS, CDR2 YYNGEE. The CDR3 spells CASSVLDLGPNTEAFF. CDR3 bases: TGTGCCAGCAGCGTTCTCGATCTGGGCCCGAACACTGAAGCTTTCTTT.

The J gene is TRBJ2-5, the V gene TRBV11-2; D is unclear. V was pared by 3 bases and J by 1 base, with 9 bases between. CDR1 SGHAT and CDR2 FQNNGV come from the germline V gene. The CDR3 loop spans 14 amino acids. As DNA, the CDR3 is TGTGCCAGCAGCTTCACCCTCACCCAAGAGACCCAGTACTTC. It is translated as CASSFTLTQETQYF.

This clonotype was seen a handful of times. The V gene is TRBV7-2, the J gene TRBJ2-1, with D unclear. Trimming left V 2 bases short and J 7 bases short, with 18 bases between. Germline V gives CDR1 SGHTA, CDR2 FQGNSA. The CDR3 sequence is 16 residues long. The CDR3 DNA sequence: TGTGCCAGCAGCTTAACGCCGAACCCCTATCCAAATGAGCAGTTCTTC. This sequence encodes CASSLTPNPYPNEQFF.

The CDR3 DNA reads TGTGCCAGCAGCTCCCAAGGGATTCAGCCCCAGCATTTT. Translating it yields CASSSQGIQPQHF. The rearrangement joins TRBV7-9 to TRBJ1-5; D is uncertain. The ends were cut back, 4 bases at V and 6 bases at J, with 10 bases in the middle. This CDR3 has 13 amino acids. The germline V gene encodes CDR1 SEHNR and CDR2 FQNEAQ (reference sequence).

In its sample, this clonotype was seen many times. V is TRBV9 and J is TRBJ2-5; no firm D call. The CDR3 has 13 amino acids. Germline V lookup: CDR1 SGDLS, CDR2 YYNGEE. The germline V and J ends were trimmed by 2 bases and 3 bases, with 8 bases remaining between them. CDR3 loop: CASSVALEETQYF. The CDR3 DNA reads TGTGCCAGCAGCGTTGCTCTCGAAGAGACCCAGTACTTC.

Ten or more counts support this clonotype. The chain carries TRBV3-1 and TRBJ1-1; D gene unclear. Germline CDR1 reads LGHDT; CDR2 reads YNNKEL (reference sequence). The CDR3 sequence is 12 residues long. With 1 base removed from V and 6 bases from J, the gap between germline ends came to 6 bases. The CDR3 DNA sequence: TGTGCCAGCAGCCAAGTAATGTCTGAAGCTTTCTTT. Translating it yields CASSQVMSEAFF.

This sequence joins TRBV6-2 or TRBV6-3 and TRBJ2-2; no reliable D call. CDR1 and CDR2 from the germline V gene are MNHEY and SVGEGT. Deletions cut 6 bases from V and 4 bases from J, with 9 bases between. The CDR3 is made up of 13 amino acids. CDR3 loop: CASRDSSTGELFF. The CDR3 DNA follows: TGTGCCAGCAGGGATAGCTCCACCGGGGAGCTGTTTTTT.

The chain joins TRBV9 to TRBJ1-5; D remains unclear. Trimming left V 0 bases short and J 4 bases short, with 8 bases between. CDR1 is SGDLS and CDR2 is YYNGEE in the germline V gene. The CDR3 has 14 amino acids. CDR3 nucleotide sequence: TGTGCCAGCAGCGTAGGTGAAGAGAATCAGCCCCAGCATTTT. This sequence encodes CASSVGEENQPQHF.

The rearrangement links TRBV6-1 to TRBJ2-3; 12 positions agree with TRBD2. From germline, CDR1 is MNHNS and CDR2 SASEGT. The trim removed 3 bases at V and 2 bases at J, leaving 6 bases unmatched. The CDR3 extends over 17 amino acids. The CDR3 DNA reads as TGTGCCAGCAGTGACTGGGCTAGCGGGAGGGACACAGATACGCAGTATTTT. Encoded protein: CASSDWASGRDTDTQYF.

V usage is TRBV4-1 and J usage is TRBJ2-4; 11 positions match TRBD2. The CDR3 has 21 amino acids. V shed 0 bases and J 0 bases; nucleotides not matched to a gene: 13. Germline loops: CDR1 MGHRA, CDR2 YSYEKL. The CDR3 here is CASSQEIAGGATLGAKNIQYF. Here the CDR3 DNA reads TGCGCCAGCAGCCAAGAAATAGCGGGAGGGGCTACCTTGGGAGCCAAAAACATTCAGTACTTC.

On this clonotype itself: The junction and the germline gene differ at one end; a read error may be behind it. The rearrangement joins TRBV20-1 to TRBJ2-2, with D tentatively TRBD1 or TRBD2 (5 bases each). Germline V lookup: CDR1 DFQATT, CDR2 SNEGSKA (reference sequence). The CDR3 is made up of 12 amino acids. The CDR3 region has the DNA TGCAGTGCAAGAGGGGTCACCGGGGAGCTGTTTTTT. Translation: CSARGVTGELFF.

The gene calls are TRBV5-1 and TRBJ1-6; TRBD1 agrees at 10 bases. The CDR3 covers 16 residues. Losses at the gene ends were 2 bases for V and 7 bases for J; bases not matched to a gene: 6. Germline loops: CDR1 SGHRS, CDR2 YFSETQ. CDR3 residues: CASSLLQTGGNSPLHF. In nucleotides, the CDR3 is TGCGCCAGCAGCTTACTTCAGACAGGGGGCAATTCACCCCTCCACTTT.

Concerning this clonotype itself: One end of the junction varies from germline; a read error may be responsible. The chain employs TRBV6-5 and TRBJ2-1, with D tentatively TRBD1 (6 bases). This CDR3 is 15 amino acids long. Looked up from germline, CDR1 is MNHEY and CDR2 is SVGAGI. The DNA of the CDR3 is TGTGCCAGCAGTTACCAACTGGGGGCAGCCCATGAGCAGTCCTTC. This codes for CASSYQLGAAHEQSF.

This chain connects TRBV28 to TRBJ2-1; 8 bases map to TRBD2. The CDR3 runs 16 residues. After removal of 6 bases from V and 5 bases from J, the junction contained 12 bases not matched to a gene. In germline, CDR1 is MDHEN, CDR2 SYDVKM. The CDR3 nucleotides read TGTGCCAGCAGACCTCAGACTAGCGCGTATGACAATGAGCAGTTCTTC. Its protein is CASRPQTSAYDNEQFF.

This clonotype was recorded at least ten times. This chain connects TRBV29-1 to TRBJ2-7; no clear D. The germline V gene has CDR1 SQVTM and CDR2 ANQGSEA. Trimming pared 6 bases from V and 1 base from J, leaving 13 bases between. This CDR3 is built from 13 residues. In DNA form, the CDR3 reads TGCAGCGTGGCGAGTCGGCAGTCCTACGAGCAGTACTTC. This codes for CSVASRQSYEQYF.

The sample holds a few counts of this clonotype. This chain uses TRBV20-1 with TRBJ1-2, with TRBD1 as a possible D gene (5 bases). CDR1 and CDR2 (germline): DFQATT, SNEGSKA (reference sequence). Trimming pared 5 bases from V and 8 bases from J, leaving 30 bases between. The CDR3 is made up of 17 amino acids. The CDR3 DNA reads TGCAGTGCTGAGGGGTGGTCCGGAGACCTAAAGGGGAGGGGCTACACCTTC. It codes for CSAEGWSGDLKGRGYTF.

This clonotype was detected many times. This rearrangement joins TRBV5-1 to TRBJ1-3; tentative D call: TRBD1 (5 bases). Germline CDR1 and CDR2: SGHRS and YFSETQ. The CDR3 extends over 17 amino acids. V dropped 0 bases and J dropped 2 bases, with 15 bases sitting between them. DNA for the CDR3: TGCGCCAGCAGCTTGGGGGTACCGGGGCTGACTGGAAACACCATATATTTT. Translating it yields CASSLGVPGLTGNTIYF.

This clonotype was observed a handful of times. The chain joins TRBV11-2 to TRBJ2-4, with D possibly TRBD1 on 7 matching bases. CDR1 SGHAT and CDR2 FQNNGV come from the germline V gene. V lost 1 base, J lost 0 bases, and 25 bases lay in between. This CDR3 is 21 amino acids long. The chain's CDR3 is CASSLVPAGAGGQLAKNIQYF. CDR3 nucleotide sequence: TGTGCCAGCAGCTTAGTTCCTGCCGGAGCCGGGGGACAGCTAGCCAAAAACATTCAGTACTTC.